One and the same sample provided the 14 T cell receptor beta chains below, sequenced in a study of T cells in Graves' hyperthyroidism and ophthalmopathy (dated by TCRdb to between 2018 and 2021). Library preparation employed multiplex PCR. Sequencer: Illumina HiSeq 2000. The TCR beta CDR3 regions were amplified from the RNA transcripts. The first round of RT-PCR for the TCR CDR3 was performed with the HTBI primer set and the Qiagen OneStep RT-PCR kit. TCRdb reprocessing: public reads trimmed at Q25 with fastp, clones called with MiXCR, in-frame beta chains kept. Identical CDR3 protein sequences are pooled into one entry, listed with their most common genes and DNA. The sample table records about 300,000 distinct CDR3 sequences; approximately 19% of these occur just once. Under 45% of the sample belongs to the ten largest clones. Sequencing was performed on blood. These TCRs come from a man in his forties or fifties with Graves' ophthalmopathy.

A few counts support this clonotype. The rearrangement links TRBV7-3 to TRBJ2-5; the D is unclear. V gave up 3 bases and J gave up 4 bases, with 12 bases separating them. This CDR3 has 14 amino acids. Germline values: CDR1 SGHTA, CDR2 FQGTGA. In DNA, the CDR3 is TGTGCCAGCAGCTTTAGGGCTTTCCGAGAGACCCAGTACTTC. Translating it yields CASSFRAFRETQYF.

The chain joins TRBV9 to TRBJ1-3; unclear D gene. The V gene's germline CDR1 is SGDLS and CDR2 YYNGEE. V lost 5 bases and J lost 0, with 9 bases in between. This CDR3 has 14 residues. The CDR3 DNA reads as TGTGCCAGCAGTCCGGAGAGCTCTGGAAACACCATATATTTT. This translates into CASSPESSGNTIYF.

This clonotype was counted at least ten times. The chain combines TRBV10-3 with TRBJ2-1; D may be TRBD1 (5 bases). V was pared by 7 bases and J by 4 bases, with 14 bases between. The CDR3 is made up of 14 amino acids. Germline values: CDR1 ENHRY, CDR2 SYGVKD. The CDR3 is CAITSGSPYNEQFF. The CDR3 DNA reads TGTGCCATCACCTCAGGGTCCCCATACAATGAGCAGTTCTTC.

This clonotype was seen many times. CDR3 nucleotide sequence: TGCAGTGCTACGGCACGAGATTTCTACGAGCAGTACTTC. It encodes CSATARDFYEQYF. V and J are TRBV20-1 and TRBJ2-7; D is uncertain. This CDR3 contains 13 residues. Per germline, CDR1 DFQATT and CDR2 SNEGSKA (reference sequence). Trimming stripped 4 bases from V and 3 bases from J, with 13 bases between.

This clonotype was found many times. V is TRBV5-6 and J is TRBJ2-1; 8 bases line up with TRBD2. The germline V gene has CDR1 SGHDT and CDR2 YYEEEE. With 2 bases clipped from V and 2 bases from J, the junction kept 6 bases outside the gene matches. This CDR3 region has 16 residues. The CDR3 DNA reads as TGTGCCAGCAGCTTAACTAGCGGTCCTGCCTACAATGAGCAGTTCTTC. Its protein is CASSLTSGPAYNEQFF.

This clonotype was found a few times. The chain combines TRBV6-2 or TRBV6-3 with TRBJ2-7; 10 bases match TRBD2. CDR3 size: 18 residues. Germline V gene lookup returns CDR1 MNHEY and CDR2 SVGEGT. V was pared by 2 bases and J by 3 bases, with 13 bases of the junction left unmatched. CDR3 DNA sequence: TGTGCCAGCAGTTACCAACCTGGAGCGGGAGGGATCCTCTACGAGCAGTACTTC. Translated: CASSYQPGAGGILYEQYF.

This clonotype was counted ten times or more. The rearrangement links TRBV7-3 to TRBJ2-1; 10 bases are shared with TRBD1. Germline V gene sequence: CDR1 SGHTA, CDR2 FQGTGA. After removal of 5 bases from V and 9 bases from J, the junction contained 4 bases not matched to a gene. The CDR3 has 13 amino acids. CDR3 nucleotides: TGTGCCAGCAGCCCGGACAGGGGGACTGAGCAGTTCTTC. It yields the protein CASSPDRGTEQFF.

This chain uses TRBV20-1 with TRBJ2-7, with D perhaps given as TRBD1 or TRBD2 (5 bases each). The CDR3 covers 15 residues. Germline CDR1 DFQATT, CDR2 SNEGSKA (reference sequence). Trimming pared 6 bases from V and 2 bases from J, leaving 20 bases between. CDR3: CSASHLEDTPYEQYV. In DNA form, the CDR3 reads TGCAGTGCCAGCCACCTGGAGGACACCCCCTACGAGCAGTACGTC.

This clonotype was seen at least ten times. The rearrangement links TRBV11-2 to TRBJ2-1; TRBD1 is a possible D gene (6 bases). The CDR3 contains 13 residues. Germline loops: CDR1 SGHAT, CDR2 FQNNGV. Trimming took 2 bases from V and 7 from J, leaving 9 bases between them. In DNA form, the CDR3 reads TGTGCCAGCAGCTTAACAGGGTTGAATGAGCAGTTCTTC. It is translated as CASSLTGLNEQFF.

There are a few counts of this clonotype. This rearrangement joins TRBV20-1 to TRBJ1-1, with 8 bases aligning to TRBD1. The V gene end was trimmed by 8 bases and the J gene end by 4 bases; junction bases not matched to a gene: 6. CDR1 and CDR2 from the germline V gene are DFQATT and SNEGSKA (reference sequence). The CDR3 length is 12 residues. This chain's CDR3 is CSTTGVGTEAFF. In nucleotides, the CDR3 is TGCAGTACGACAGGGGTCGGCACTGAAGCTTTCTTT.

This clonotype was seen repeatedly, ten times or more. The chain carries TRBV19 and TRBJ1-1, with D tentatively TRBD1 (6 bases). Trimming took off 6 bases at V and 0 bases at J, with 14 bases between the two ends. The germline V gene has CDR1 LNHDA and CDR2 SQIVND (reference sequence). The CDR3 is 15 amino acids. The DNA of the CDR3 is TGTGCCAGTAGGCCGGGACAAGCCTTGAACACTGAAGCTTTCTTT. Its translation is CASRPGQALNTEAFF.

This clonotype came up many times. The CDR3 bases are TGTGCCAGCAGCTTAGTCAGAGACACCGGGGAGCTGTTTTTT. Its protein product is CASSLVRDTGELFF. The chain links TRBV11-2 to TRBJ2-2; D not resolved. The CDR3 covers 14 residues. V lost 1 base, J lost 3 bases, and 6 bases lay in between. The V gene's germline CDR1 is SGHAT and CDR2 FQNNGV.

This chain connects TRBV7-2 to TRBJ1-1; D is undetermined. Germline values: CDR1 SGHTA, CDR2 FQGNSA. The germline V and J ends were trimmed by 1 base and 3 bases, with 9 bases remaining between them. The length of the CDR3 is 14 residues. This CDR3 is CASSLGTLDTEAFF. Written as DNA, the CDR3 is TGTGCCAGCAGCTTAGGGACCTTGGACACTGAAGCTTTCTTT.

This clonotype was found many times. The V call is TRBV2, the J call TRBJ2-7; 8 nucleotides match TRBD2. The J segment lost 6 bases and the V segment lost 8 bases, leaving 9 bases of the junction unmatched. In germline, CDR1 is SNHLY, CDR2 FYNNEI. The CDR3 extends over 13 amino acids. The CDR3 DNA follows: TGTGCCAGCTTAAGCGGGAGTTATGGCGAGCAGTACTTC. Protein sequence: CASLSGSYGEQYF. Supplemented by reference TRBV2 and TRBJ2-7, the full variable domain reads EPEVTQTPSHQVTQMGQEVILRCVPISNHLYFYWYRQILGQKVEFLVSFYNNEISEKSEIFDDQFSVERPDGSNFTLKIRSTKLEDSAMYFCASLSGSYGEQYFGPGTRLTVT.